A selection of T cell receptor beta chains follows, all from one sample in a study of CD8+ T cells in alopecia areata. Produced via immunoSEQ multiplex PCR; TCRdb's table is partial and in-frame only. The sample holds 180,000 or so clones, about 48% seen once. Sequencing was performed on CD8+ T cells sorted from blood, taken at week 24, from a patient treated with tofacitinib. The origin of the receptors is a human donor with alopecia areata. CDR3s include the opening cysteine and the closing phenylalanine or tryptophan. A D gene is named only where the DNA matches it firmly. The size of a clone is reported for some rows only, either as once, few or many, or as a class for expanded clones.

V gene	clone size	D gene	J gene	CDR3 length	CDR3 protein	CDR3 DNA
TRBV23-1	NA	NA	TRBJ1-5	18	CASLGWPTGTPSNQPQHF	TGCGCCAGCCTAGGGTGGCCAACAGGGACTCCTAGCAATCAGCCCCAGCATTTT
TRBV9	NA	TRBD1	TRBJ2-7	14	CASSVRDRGLEQYF	TGTGCCAGCAGCGTCCGGGACAGGGGGCTCGAGCAGTACTTC
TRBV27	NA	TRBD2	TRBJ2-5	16	CASSPGLAGGRETQYF	TGTGCCAGCTCCCCCGGGCTAGCGGGGGGGAGGGAGACCCAGTACTTC
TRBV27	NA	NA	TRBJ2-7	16	CASSVSTGEDTYEQYF	TGTGCCAGCAGTGTATCTACAGGGGAGGACACCTACGAGCAGTACTTC
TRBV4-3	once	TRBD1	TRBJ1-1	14	CASSHPGTGSEAFF	TGCGCCAGCAGCCACCCCGGGACAGGGTCTGAAGCTTTCTTT
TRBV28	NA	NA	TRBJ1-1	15	CASSLYGSLNTEAFF	TGTGCCAGCAGTTTATACGGCAGCCTGAACACTGAAGCTTTCTTT
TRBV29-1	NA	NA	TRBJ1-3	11	CSVADRNTIYF	TGCAGCGTGGCAGACAGAAACACCATATATTTT
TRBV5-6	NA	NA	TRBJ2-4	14	CASSLSGQSYIQYF	TGTGCCAGCAGCTTGTCAGGACAGAGTTACATTCAGTACTTC
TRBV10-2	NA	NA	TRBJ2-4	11	CATQSEAIQYF	TGCGCCACCCAATCCGAGGCCATTCAGTACTTC
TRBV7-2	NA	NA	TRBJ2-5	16	CASSFGFSGYQETQYF	TGTGCCAGCAGCTTTGGTTTCTCAGGGTACCAAGAGACCCAGTACTTC
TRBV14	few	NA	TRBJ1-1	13	CASSQDLPGEAFF	TGTGCCAGCAGCCAAGATCTTCCGGGTGAAGCTTTCTTT
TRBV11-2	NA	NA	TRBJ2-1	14	CASSLGRGGTDQFF	TGTGCCAGCAGCTTAGGGAGGGGGGGAACAGACCAGTTCTTC
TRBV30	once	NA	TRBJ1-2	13	CAWSVSVQDGYTF	TGTGCCTGGAGTGTATCAGTACAGGACGGCTACACCTTC
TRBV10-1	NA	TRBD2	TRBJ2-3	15	CASSAGTTNSDTQYF	TGCGCCAGCAGTGCCGGGACTACTAATTCAGATACGCAGTATTTT
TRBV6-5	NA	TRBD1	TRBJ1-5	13	CASRRQGGQPQHF	TGTGCCAGCAGAAGACAGGGTGGTCAGCCCCAGCATTTT
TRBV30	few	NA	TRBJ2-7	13	CAWSSGGDREQYF	TGTGCCTGGAGTTCAGGGGGGGATCGTGAGCAGTACTTC
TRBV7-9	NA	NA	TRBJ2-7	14	CASNQGGVSYEQYF	TGTGCCAGCAACCAAGGGGGGGTTTCCTACGAGCAGTACTTC
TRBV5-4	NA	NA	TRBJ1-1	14	CASSLGGEYTEAFF	TGTGCCAGCAGCTTGGGGGGGGAGTACACTGAAGCTTTCTTT
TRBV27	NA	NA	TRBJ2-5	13	CASSLTSRETQYF	TGTGCCAGCAGTTTAACCTCCCGAGAGACCCAGTACTTC
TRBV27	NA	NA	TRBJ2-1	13	CASSLSYNNEQFF	TGTGCCAGCAGTTTATCCTACAACAATGAGCAGTTCTTC
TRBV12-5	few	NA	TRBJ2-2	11	CASTVGLELFF	TGTGCTAGTACGGTCGGGTTGGAGCTGTTTTTT
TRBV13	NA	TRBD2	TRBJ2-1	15	CASSLVSGGNNEQFF	TGTGCCAGCAGCTTAGTTAGCGGGGGGAACAATGAGCAGTTCTTC